This T cell receptor beta chain was captured by sequencing in a study of blood T cell repertoires in COVID-19. Study information: The study drew acute and convalescent COVID-19 samples from the United States, Italy and Spain. Sources were T cells, B-cell-depleted T cells, or PBMCs; the material itself was cDNA or gDNA.

The germline gives CDR1 SGHVS, CDR2 FQNEAQ. The CDR3 runs to 16 residues. V trimming: 7 bases; J trimming: 1 base; junction bases outside the gene matches: 11. In the original workflow: Estimates of nucleated cell counts were drawn from the amplification of reference gene primers. Sequenced by immunoSEQ multiplex PCR; TCRdb stores in-frame clones only, minus some. V and J calls and clone size are as listed in that table; D and trimming were resolved from the DNA. The sample consists of about 71,000 clones, roughly 88% of them appearing once. The J gene is TRBJ1-1, the V gene TRBV7-8; 8 bases fit TRBD1. The receptor was derived from a young man with acute or convalescent COVID-19. The sequenced sample consisted of peripheral blood. Here the CDR3 DNA reads TGTGCCAGCATCCTATGGCAGGGGGCCCCGAACACTGAAGCTTTCTTT. It specifies CASILWQGAPNTEAFF.